The present TCR beta chain was sequenced within a study of Graves' ophthalmopathy and Graves' hyperthyroidism. The authors amplified TCR beta CDR3 regions, and they did so from RNA transcripts for repertoire sequencing. Investigators did first-round RT-PCR with HTBI primers, then second-round multiplex PCR. TCRdb re-analysed the multiplex PCR reads in MiXCR, keeping a single row per CDR3 protein. The sample lists hundreds of thousands of distinct CDR3 sequences, approximately 21% seen once, with 2.5% to 3.5% in the top ten. Study conclusions and caveats: Blood also contained most of the expanded thyroid clonotypes above 0.001 frequency. Ophthalmopathy progression predictions by the model showed about 75% specificity and roughly 70% sensitivity.

A word on this clonotype: Its cognate antigen is unknown.

CDR3 length: 15 amino acids. CDR1 and CDR2 from the germline V gene are LNHNV and YYDKDF (reference sequence). After removal of 6 bases from V and 4 bases from J, the junction contained 9 bases not matched to a gene. Stable hyperthyroidism meant no ophthalmopathy within 18 months of follow-up. Diagnostic conclusions were grounded in clinical symptoms, serum thyroxine, TRAb, thyroid ultrasound and orbital computed tomography. Material for sequencing was peripheral blood. The receptor was derived from a woman in her late teens or twenties with stable Graves' hyperthyroidism. The chain has TRBV15 and TRBJ1-1; TRBD1 matches at 9 bases. In nucleotides, the CDR3 is TGTGCCACCAGTTGGCCGGGACAGGGCGTCACTGAAGCTTTCTTT. Translated: CATSWPGQGVTEAFF.